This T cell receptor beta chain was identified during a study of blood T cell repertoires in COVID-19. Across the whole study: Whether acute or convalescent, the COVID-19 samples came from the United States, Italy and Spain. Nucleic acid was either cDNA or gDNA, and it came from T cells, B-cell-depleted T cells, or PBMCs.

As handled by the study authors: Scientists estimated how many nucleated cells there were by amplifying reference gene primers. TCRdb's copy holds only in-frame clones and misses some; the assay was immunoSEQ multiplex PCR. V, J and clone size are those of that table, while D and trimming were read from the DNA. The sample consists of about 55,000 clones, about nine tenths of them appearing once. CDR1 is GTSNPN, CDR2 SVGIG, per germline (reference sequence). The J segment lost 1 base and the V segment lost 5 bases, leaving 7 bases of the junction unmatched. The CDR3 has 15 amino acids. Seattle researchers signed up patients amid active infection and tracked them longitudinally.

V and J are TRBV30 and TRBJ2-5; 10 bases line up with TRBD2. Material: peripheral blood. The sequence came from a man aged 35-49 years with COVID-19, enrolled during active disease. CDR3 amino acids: CAWSMSGRVQETQYF. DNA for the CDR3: TGTGCCTGGTCCATGAGCGGGAGGGTCCAAGAGACCCAGTACTTC.